This TCR beta chain was identified during a study of CD8+CD57+ T cells in acquired aplastic anemia. V gave up 0 bases and J gave up 8 bases; unmatched junction bases: 2. CDR1 and CDR2 from the germline V gene are SGHRS and YFSETQ. The CDR3 is 14 amino acids. This clonotype occurred many times. TCR beta VDJ and CDR3 profiling used genomic DNA as template. TCRdb passed the reads through MiXCR, listing each CDR3 protein once. The sample has about 170,000 distinct CDR3 sequences; around 40% are singletons. Sequencing was done on a sample of sorted CD4+, CD8+, or CD8+CD57+ T cells (not recorded which) from PBMCs. V gene TRBV5-1 combines with J gene TRBJ1-2; 12 nucleotides align to TRBD1. The TCR was taken from a human donor in good health. The CDR3 region is CASSLVGTGGGYTF. CDR3 nucleotides: TGCGCCAGCAGCTTGGTAGGGACAGGGGGCGGCTACACCTTC.